The 20 T cell receptor beta chains listed next were all sequenced from one sample in a study of cytomegalovirus exposure and HLA in healthy donors. Assay: immunoSEQ multiplex PCR; the TCRdb copy retains only in-frame clones and omits some. The table lists hundreds of thousands of clones, around 86% of them singletons. Sequenced material: PBMCs. The receptors were gathered from a young woman in good health and CMV-seronegative.

This chain uses TRBV28 with TRBJ1-6, with 9 bases lining up with TRBD1. Germline values: CDR1 MDHEN, CDR2 SYDVKM. V lost 9 bases to trimming and J lost 14 bases; unmatched junction nucleotides: 14. The CDR3 extends over 14 amino acids. CDR3 region: CASLGDRELGSLHF. CDR3 DNA: TGTGCCAGTTTGGGGGACAGGGAGTTAGGATCCCTCCACTTT.

V is TRBV6-5 and J is TRBJ2-2; no definite D call. Trimming stripped 2 bases from V and 6 bases from J, with 7 bases between. The CDR3 runs 13 residues. Germline V gives CDR1 MNHEY, CDR2 SVGAGI. CDR3 sequence reads: CASSYVGSGELFF. The CDR3 region has the DNA TGTGCCAGCAGTTACGTGGGCTCCGGGGAGCTGTTTTTT.

The chain is built from TRBV5-6 and TRBJ1-1, with no clear D. Trimming shortened V by 0 bases and J by 1 base, and 7 bases separated the two germline ends. CDR1 is SGHDT and CDR2 is YYEEEE in the germline V gene. The CDR3 runs to 14 residues. The CDR3 protein is CASSLGRWNTEAFF. DNA of the CDR3: TGTGCCAGCAGCTTGGGTCGGTGGAACACTGAAGCTTTCTTT.

The chain joins TRBV30 to TRBJ2-2, with 11 nucleotides matching TRBD2. The CDR3 is made up of 17 amino acids. CDR1 and CDR2 (germline): GTSNPN, SVGIG (reference sequence). V lost 0 bases, J lost 13 bases, and 16 bases stayed unmatched. Written as DNA, the CDR3 is TGTGCCTGGAGTGTACTAAGGCTAGCGGGGGGCCCCGGGAGGCTGTTTTTT. Encoded protein: CAWSVLRLAGGPGRLFF.

The chain couples TRBV27 to TRBJ2-3; D uncertain. This CDR3 contains 15 residues. Trimming took 7 bases from V and 2 from J, leaving 16 bases between them. Germline assignment: CDR1 MNHEY and CDR2 SMNVEV (reference sequence). The DNA of the CDR3 is TGTGCCAGCACCCCCTGGAACAGCTACACAGATACGCAGTATTTT. The encoded protein is CASTPWNSYTDTQYF.

The chain uses TRBV6-1 and TRBJ2-1; TRBD2 matches 14 bases. Germline V gene lookup returns CDR1 MNHNS and CDR2 SASEGT. Unmatched junction bases numbered 5, after V lost 6 bases and J lost 7 bases. This CDR3 has 15 residues. The CDR3 spells CASRETSGGVNEQFF. CDR3 coding DNA: TGTGCCAGCAGGGAGACTAGCGGGGGGGTGAATGAGCAGTTCTTC.

The chain is built from TRBV4-2 and TRBJ2-7, with 8 bases identical to TRBD1. With V trimmed by 0 bases and J by 1 base, 5 bases remained unmatched. Germline V lookup: CDR1 LGHNA, CDR2 YNFKEQ. The CDR3 totals 16 residues. The CDR3 here is CASSQDPGQASYEQYF. CDR3 nucleotide sequence: TGTGCCAGCAGCCAAGATCCGGGACAGGCGTCCTACGAGCAGTACTTC.

V usage is TRBV7-6 and J usage is TRBJ2-7, with a possible D match to TRBD1 (6 bases). The CDR3 length is 16 residues. Germline values: CDR1 SGHVS, CDR2 FNYEAQ. The V end lost 1 base, the J end lost 1 base, and 14 bases lay between the germline ends. The CDR3 loop reads CASSLEVGTFSYEQYF. The CDR3, as DNA: TGTGCCAGCAGCTTAGAAGTGGGGACATTTTCCTACGAGCAGTACTTC.

The chain combines TRBV28 with TRBJ2-7, with TRBD1 matching 7 bases. Germline V gives CDR1 MDHEN, CDR2 SYDVKM. The ends lost 2 bases at V and 3 bases at J; junction bases unmatched: 4. The CDR3 length is 14 residues. The CDR3 loop reads CASSLGQEVYEQYF. The CDR3 nucleotides are TGTGCCAGCAGTTTAGGACAGGAGGTCTACGAGCAGTACTTC.

The chain has TRBV27 and TRBJ2-6, with D possibly matching TRBD2 (6 bases). Between the trimmed V and J ends, which lost 6 bases and 0 bases, there was a span of 9 bases. The CDR3 runs 15 residues. Germline V CDR1 and CDR2: MNHEY, SMNVEV (reference sequence). CDR3 region: CASSPGDSGANVLTF. DNA for the CDR3: TGTGCCAGCAGCCCGGGGGACTCTGGGGCCAACGTCCTGACTTTC.

The J gene is TRBJ1-5, the V gene TRBV28, with D uncertain. Germline loops: CDR1 MDHEN, CDR2 SYDVKM. The CDR3 length is 14 residues. V lost 4 bases and J 4 bases, leaving 11 bases between the germline ends. Written as DNA, the CDR3 is TGTGCCAGCAGTTCAAGCGGGGTTAATCAGCCCCAGCATTTT. This gives the protein CASSSSGVNQPQHF.

V usage is TRBV6-1 and J usage is TRBJ2-3; 9 bases align to TRBD1. This CDR3 has 14 amino acids. V shed 8 bases, J shed 4 bases, and the junction held 7 bases outside the gene matches. Germline V gene sequence: CDR1 MNHNS, CDR2 SASEGT. This CDR3 reads CASLHRGLPDTQYF. The CDR3 DNA sequence: TGTGCCAGCCTACACAGGGGGCTGCCAGATACGCAGTATTTT.

The chain uses TRBV5-6 and TRBJ1-1; no reliable D call. Germline V gene data show CDR1 as SGHDT and CDR2 as YYEEEE. V lost 4 bases to trimming and J lost 6 bases, with 13 bases between them. There are 13 residues in the CDR3. Here the CDR3 reads CASSRRRAAEAFF. In DNA, the CDR3 is TGTGCCAGCAGCAGAAGGAGGGCTGCTGAAGCTTTCTTT.

Details on this clone: Other nucleotide sequences in the sample specify the same CDR3. V gene TRBV5-1 combines with J gene TRBJ2-3, with D possibly TRBD2 on 5 matching bases. The CDR3 runs to 14 residues. The V gene lost 0 bases and the J gene lost 2 bases, with 7 bases spanning the gap. CDR1 is SGHRS and CDR2 is YFSETQ in the germline V gene. The chain's CDR3 is CASSLGGYTDTQYF. The CDR3, as DNA: TGCGCCAGCAGCTTGGGCGGGTACACAGATACGCAGTATTTT.

This clone was counted once. V and J are TRBV9 and TRBJ2-3; 8 bases are shared with TRBD2. The V and J ends lost 4 bases and 5 bases, in that order; junction bases with no gene match: 15. In germline, CDR1 is SGDLS, CDR2 YYNGEE. The CDR3 contains 17 residues. The CDR3, as DNA: TGTGCCAGCAGCCCTGGGCCCTCGGGAGGGCCGGAAGATACGCAGTATTTT. It encodes CASSPGPSGGPEDTQYF. Full variable domain (outside the CDR3, taken from reference TRBV9 and TRBJ2-3): DSGVTQTPKHLITATGQRVTLRCSPRSGDLSVYWYQQSLDQGLQFLIQYYNGEERAKGNILERFSAQQFPDLHSELNLSSLELGDSALYFCASSPGPSGGPEDTQYFGPGTRLTVL.

The chain recombines TRBV2 with TRBJ2-5; TRBD2 might be the D (6 bases). Trimming pared 5 bases from V and 5 bases from J, leaving 18 bases between. This CDR3 comprises 15 residues. Germline V CDR1 and CDR2: SNHLY, FYNNEI. DNA for the CDR3: TGTGCCAGCAGTTATTTCTGGGGGGAGCGGGAGACCCAGTACTTC. It yields the protein CASSYFWGERETQYF.

The chain links TRBV28 to TRBJ2-1, with TRBD2 matching over 12 bases. The CDR3 consists of 15 residues. Germline CDR1 is MDHEN and CDR2 is SYDVKM. J gave up 4 bases and V 8 bases, and 6 bases lay outside the gene matches. DNA of the CDR3: TGTGCCAGCGGCGCCGGGACTAGCGGGTACAATGAGCAGTTCTTC. This codes for CASGAGTSGYNEQFF.

V and J are TRBV4-1 and TRBJ1-1; TRBD1 agrees at 9 bases. The ends lost 2 bases at V and 6 bases at J; junction bases unmatched: 7. The CDR3 runs 15 residues. The germline V gene encodes CDR1 MGHRA and CDR2 YSYEKL. The CDR3 is CASSQYTGGQPEAFF. In nucleotides, the CDR3 is TGCGCCAGCAGCCAATACACAGGGGGCCAGCCTGAAGCTTTCTTT.

This chain uses TRBV25-1 with TRBJ2-7; TRBD2 agrees at 10 bases. The CDR3 runs to 18 residues. CDR1 MGHDK and CDR2 SYGVNS come from the germline V gene. J gave up 2 bases and V 4 bases, and 14 bases lay outside the gene matches. The CDR3 coding sequence is TGTGCCAGCAGTGGCAAGTCTGTCCCTAGCGGGAGTACCTACGAGCAGTACTTC. Translated, it gives CASSGKSVPSGSTYEQYF.

In the case of this clone: This clone may be a read error of a much larger clone one base away. This specimen includes other DNA sequences encoding the same CDR3. The rearrangement joins TRBV5-1 to TRBJ2-7; D remains unclear. The V end was cut by 0 bases, the J end by 3 bases, with 4 bases between. CDR3 length: 12 residues. CDR1 is SGHRS, CDR2 YFSETQ, per germline. In nucleotides, the CDR3 is TGCGCCAGCAGCTTGGACGGCTACGAGCAGTACTTC. Residues: CASSLDGYEQYF.